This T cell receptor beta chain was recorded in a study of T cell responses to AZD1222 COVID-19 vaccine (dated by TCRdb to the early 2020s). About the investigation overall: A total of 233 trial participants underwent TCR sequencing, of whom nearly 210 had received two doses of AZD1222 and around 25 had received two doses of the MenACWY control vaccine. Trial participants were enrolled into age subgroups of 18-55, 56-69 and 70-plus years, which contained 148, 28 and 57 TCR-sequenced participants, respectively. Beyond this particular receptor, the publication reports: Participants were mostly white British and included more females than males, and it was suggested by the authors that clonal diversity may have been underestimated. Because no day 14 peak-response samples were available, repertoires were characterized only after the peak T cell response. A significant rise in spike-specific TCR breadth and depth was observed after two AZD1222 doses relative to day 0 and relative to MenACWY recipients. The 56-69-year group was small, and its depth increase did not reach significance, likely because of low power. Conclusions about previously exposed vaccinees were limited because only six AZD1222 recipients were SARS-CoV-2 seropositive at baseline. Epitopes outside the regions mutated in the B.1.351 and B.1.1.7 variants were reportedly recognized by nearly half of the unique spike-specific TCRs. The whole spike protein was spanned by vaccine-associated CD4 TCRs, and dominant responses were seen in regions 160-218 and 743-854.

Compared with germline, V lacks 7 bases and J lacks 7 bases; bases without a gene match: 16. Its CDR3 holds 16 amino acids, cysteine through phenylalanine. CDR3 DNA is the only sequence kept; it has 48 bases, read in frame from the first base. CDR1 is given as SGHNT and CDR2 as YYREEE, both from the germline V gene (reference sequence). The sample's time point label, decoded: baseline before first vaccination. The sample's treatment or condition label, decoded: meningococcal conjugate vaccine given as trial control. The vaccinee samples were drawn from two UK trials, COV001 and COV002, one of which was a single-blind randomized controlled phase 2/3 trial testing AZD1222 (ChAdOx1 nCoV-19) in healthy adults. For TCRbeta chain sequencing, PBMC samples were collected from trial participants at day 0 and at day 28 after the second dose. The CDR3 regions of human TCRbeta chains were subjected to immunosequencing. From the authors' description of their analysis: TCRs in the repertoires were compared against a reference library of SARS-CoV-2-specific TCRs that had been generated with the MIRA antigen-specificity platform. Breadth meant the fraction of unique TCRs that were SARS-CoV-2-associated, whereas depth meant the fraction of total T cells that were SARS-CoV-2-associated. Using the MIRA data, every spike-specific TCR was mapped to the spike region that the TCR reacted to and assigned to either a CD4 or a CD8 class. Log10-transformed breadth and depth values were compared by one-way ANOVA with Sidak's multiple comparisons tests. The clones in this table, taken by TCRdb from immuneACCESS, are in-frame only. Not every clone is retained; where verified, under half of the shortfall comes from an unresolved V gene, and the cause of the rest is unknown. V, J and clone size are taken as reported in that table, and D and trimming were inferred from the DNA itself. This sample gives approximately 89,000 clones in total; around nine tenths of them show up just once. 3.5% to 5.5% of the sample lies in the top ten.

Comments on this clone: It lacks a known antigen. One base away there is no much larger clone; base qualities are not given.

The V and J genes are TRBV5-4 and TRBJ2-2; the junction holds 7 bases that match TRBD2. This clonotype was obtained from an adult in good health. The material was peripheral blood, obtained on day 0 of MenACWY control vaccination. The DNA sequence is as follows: TGTGCCAGCTCTATGGGAGGGGCAGGTATTCGCGGGGAGCTGTTTTTT. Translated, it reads CASSMGGAGIRGELFF.